The TCR beta chain under discussion was sequenced for a study of OX40 agonist ivuxolimab in advanced cancers. Study conclusions and caveats: Undetermined was the antigen specificity of the expanded peripheral T cells. At 0.1 to 3.0 mg/kg, clonal expansion of CD4+ and CD8+ blood T cells had occurred by week 6.

As to this clone: What it recognizes is unknown.

Trimming took 8 bases from V and 8 from J; bases not matched to a gene: 16. CDR3 length equals 15 residues. Per the germline V gene, CDR1 is MDHEN and CDR2 is SYDVKM. Baseline, cycle 4 day 1, and cycle 7 day 1 were the blood sampling points. TCRdb keeps only in-frame clones here, not all; method: immunoSEQ multiplex PCR. The sample gives about 12,000 clones, 80% to 85% of which show up once; around 15% is in the top ten. V gene TRBV28 combines with J gene TRBJ1-2; 8 bases align to TRBD1. The receptor was isolated from an adult with an advanced solid tumor such as melanoma, head and neck, liver or kidney cancer. The source was CD4+ or CD8+ T cells sorted from blood, collected in a trial of the OX40 agonist ivuxolimab. CDR3 nucleotides: TGTGCCAGCGCCCCTCTCGGGACAGGCTATTCCGGCTACACCTTC. It is translated as CASAPLGTGYSGYTF.